Many counts were recorded for the clone carrying this T cell receptor beta chain. Its antigen is undetermined. Germline V gene lookup returns CDR1 SGHTA and CDR2 FQGNSA. V gave up 5 bases and J gave up 0 bases; unmatched junction bases: 8. This CDR3 region has 17 residues. A second PCR, run for about 7 to 11 cycles, used a sample-barcoded 5' primer plus a J-beta primer mix. TCRdb reanalysed the 5' RACE reads using MiXCR and keeps one entry per CDR3 protein. This sample has 650,000 to 700,000 distinct CDR3 sequences, with 32% found just once. This entry is derived from a study of blood T cells in healthy people across ages. Study results and caveats: Per-million-T-cell TCR beta diversity fell roughly linearly with age.

J is TRBJ1-1 and V is TRBV7-2, with 11 bases that match TRBD1. The TCR originated in a woman older than 75 in good health. Sequencing was carried out using blood. The CDR3: CASSKRTGGPLNTEAFF. The CDR3 bases are TGTGCCAGCAGCAAAAGGACAGGGGGCCCCTTGAACACTGAAGCTTTCTTT. Filled out from reference TRBV7-2 and TRBJ1-1, the complete variable domain reads GAGVSQSPSNKVTEKGKDVELRCDPISGHTALYWYRQSLGQGLEFLIYFQGNSAPDKSGLPSDRFSAERTGGSVSTLTIQRTQQEDSAVYLCASSKRTGGPLNTEAFFGQGTRLTVV.